A selection of T cell receptor beta chains follows, all from one sample in a study of shared clonotypes between healthy human individuals. Generated by immunoSEQ multiplex PCR, the TCRdb table keeps only in-frame clones and is missing some. This table holds over 2 million clones, 90% to 95% found once. Material for sequencing was naive CD4+ T cells sorted from blood. The source of these receptors is a man between 18 and 29 years old in good health. Both conserved end residues are part of each CDR3. D genes are given only for firm matches. Expanded clones get a size class; other rows say once, few or many, or leave the size out.

TRBV15	TRBJ1-4	once	.	CATSRDRKSGAGNYEKLFF	TGTGCCACCAGCAGAGACAGGAAATCAGGGGCTGGAAATTACGAAAAACTGTTTTTT
TRBV6-5	TRBJ1-1	.	.	CASSQGHLGPTEAFF	TGTGCCAGCAGTCAGGGACATCTAGGCCCCACCGAAGCTTTCTTT
TRBV7-9	TRBJ1-2	.	TRBD1	CASSEGQGFSNYGYTF	TGTGCCAGCAGCGAGGGACAGGGCTTTAGTAACTATGGCTACACCTTC
TRBV7-8	TRBJ1-1	.	TRBD1	CASSFGQGNTEAFF	TGTGCCAGCAGCTTCGGACAGGGGAACACTGAAGCTTTCTTT
TRBV28	TRBJ2-5	.	.	CASSASGGYQETQYF	TGTGCCAGCAGTGCGTCCGGGGGATACCAAGAGACCCAGTACTTC
TRBV7-2	TRBJ1-1	.	.	CASSLWMNTEAFF	TGTGCCAGCAGCTTATGGATGAACACTGAAGCTTTCTTT
TRBV6-1	TRBJ1-6	.	TRBD1	CASRGTTGMNSPLHF	TGTGCCAGCAGGGGGACGACAGGGATGAATTCACCCCTCCACTTT
TRBV25-1	TRBJ2-3	.	TRBD2	CASSDIRTSIDTQYF	TGTGCCAGCAGTGATATCCGGACTAGCATAGATACGCAGTATTTT
TRBV5-4	TRBJ2-2	.	TRBD1	CASTPQDRGLSGELFF	TGTGCCAGCACCCCCCAGGACAGGGGGCTGAGCGGGGAGCTGTTTTTT
TRBV10-3	TRBJ2-2	.	.	CAISGHGPAGELFF	TGTGCCATCAGCGGACATGGGCCAGCCGGGGAGCTGTTTTTT
TRBV28	TRBJ1-6	.	.	CATKKKQEGYAESPLHF	TGTGCCACGAAGAAAAAGCAGGAGGGTTATGCAGAGTCACCCCTCCACTTT
TRBV7-9	TRBJ2-3	.	.	CASSLTGSDTQYF	TGTGCCAGCAGCTTAACAGGGTCAGATACGCAGTATTTT
TRBV28	TRBJ1-1	.	.	CASRLSPGTEAFF	TGTGCCAGCAGGCTCAGTCCGGGGACTGAAGCTTTCTTT
TRBV5-4	TRBJ2-2	once	.	CASSLLTPYNTGELFF	TGTGCCAGCAGCTTGCTCACTCCCTACAACACCGGGGAGCTGTTTTTT
TRBV7-2	TRBJ2-1	.	TRBD1	CASYGTGLYNEQFF	TGTGCCAGCTACGGGACAGGGCTATACAATGAGCAGTTCTTC
TRBV9	TRBJ1-1	.	TRBD1	CASSVGTGEAFF	TGTGCCAGCAGCGTAGGGACAGGGGAAGCTTTCTTT
TRBV11-1	TRBJ1-6	.	TRBD1	CASGTGYNSPLHF	TGTGCCAGCGGGACAGGCTATAATTCACCCCTCCACTTT
TRBV30	TRBJ2-5	.	.	CAWSVVRGETQYF	TGTGCCTGGAGTGTAGTCAGGGGAGAGACCCAGTACTTC
TRBV18	TRBJ2-7	.	TRBD2	CASSPLAGGPYEQYF	TGTGCCAGCTCACCACTAGCGGGAGGACCCTACGAGCAGTACTTC
TRBV29-1	TRBJ1-1	.	.	CSVERVSEAFF	TGCAGCGTTGAGAGGGTGTCTGAAGCTTTCTTT
TRBV11-2	TRBJ2-2	.	.	CASRSSGDPANTGELFF	TGTGCCAGCAGATCCTCGGGGGACCCGGCGAACACCGGGGAGCTGTTTTTT
TRBV5-5	TRBJ1-3	.	.	CASSVSGVSGNTIYF	TGTGCCAGCAGCGTGTCCGGAGTCTCTGGAAACACCATATATTTT
TRBV6-5	TRBJ2-2	.	.	CASSSRARNTGELFF	TGTGCCAGCAGTTCCAGGGCTAGGAACACCGGGGAGCTGTTTTTT
TRBV4-2	TRBJ2-2	once	.	CASSQEYGTGTGELFF	TGTGCCAGCAGCCAGGAATATGGAACAGGGACCGGGGAGCTGTTTTTT
TRBV19	TRBJ2-3	.	.	CASRRDSGPDTQYF	TGTGCCAGTCGTCGGGACAGCGGGCCGGATACGCAGTATTTT
TRBV10-3	TRBJ2-2	.	.	CAISARGANTGELFF	TGTGCCATCAGCGCCCGGGGCGCGAACACCGGGGAGCTGTTTTTT
TRBV28	TRBJ1-2	once	.	CASSQGDYGYTF	TGTGCCAGCAGCCAGGGAGACTATGGCTACACCTTC
TRBV10-3	TRBJ2-2	.	.	CAISERVQNGELFF	TGTGCCATCAGTGAAAGAGTCCAGAACGGGGAGCTGTTTTTT
TRBV7-8	TRBJ1-6	.	.	CASTPSGGSPLHF	TGTGCCAGCACCCCTTCCGGGGGTTCACCCCTCCACTTT
TRBV7-9	TRBJ1-1	.	.	CASSLSTGNTEAFF	TGTGCCAGCAGCTTATCGACAGGGAACACTGAAGCTTTCTTT
TRBV7-3	TRBJ2-7	.	.	CASSPAVGLGLWEQYF	TGTGCCAGCAGCCCCGCGGTAGGGTTGGGTCTTTGGGAGCAGTACTTC
TRBV15	TRBJ2-7	.	.	CATSINTIGEQYF	TGTGCCACCAGCATTAACACCATCGGTGAGCAGTACTTC
TRBV6-5	TRBJ2-7	.	.	CASSYSAGRTEQYF	TGTGCCAGCAGTTACTCTGCAGGGCGGACCGAGCAGTACTTC
TRBV7-3	TRBJ2-2	.	.	CASSQWSTGELFF	TGTGCCAGCAGCCAATGGAGCACCGGGGAGCTGTTTTTT
TRBV7-8	TRBJ2-1	.	TRBD1	CASSLVDRGNEQFF	TGTGCCAGCAGCTTAGTTGACAGGGGCAATGAGCAGTTCTTC
TRBV4-3	TRBJ2-3	.	TRBD2	CASSKRLAGSTDTQYF	TGCGCCAGCAGCAAAAGACTAGCGGGAAGCACAGATACGCAGTATTTT
TRBV4-3	TRBJ1-1	.	.	CASSQDPGVWATEAFF	TGCGCCAGCAGCCAAGATCCTGGGGTTTGGGCCACTGAAGCTTTCTTT
TRBV11-2	TRBJ2-5	once	TRBD2	CASSLDGGRAGETQYF	TGTGCCAGCAGCTTAGATGGCGGGAGGGCCGGTGAGACCCAGTACTTC
TRBV7-2	TRBJ2-4	.	.	CASSSMRGGKSKNIQYF	TGTGCCAGCAGCTCCATGCGTGGCGGGAAGTCCAAAAACATTCAGTACTTC
TRBV4-1	TRBJ2-3	.	TRBD2	CASSDPLAGGGTDTQYF	TGCGCCAGCAGCGACCCGCTAGCGGGAGGAGGCACAGATACGCAGTATTTT
TRBV5-4	TRBJ1-2	.	TRBD1	CASSAAGQGPSGYTF	TGTGCCAGCAGCGCCGCCGGACAGGGACCATCTGGCTACACCTTC
TRBV25-1	TRBJ2-5	few	TRBD1	CASSAQGWAETQYF	TGTGCCAGCAGTGCACAGGGGTGGGCAGAGACCCAGTACTTC
TRBV28	TRBJ2-7	.	.	CASSLLTRAEQYF	TGTGCCAGCAGTTTACTCACCCGAGCCGAGCAGTACTTC
TRBV2	TRBJ1-6	.	TRBD1	CASSVSTGSSYNSPLHF	TGTGCCAGCAGTGTATCGACAGGGAGCTCCTATAATTCACCCCTCCACTTT